These 23 T cell receptor beta chains came from one sample sequenced in a study of CD8 T cells in ankylosing spondylitis. TCRdb recomputed calls from the 5' RACE reads with MiXCR, one row per CDR3 protein. The sample records about 160,000 distinct CDR3 sequences, around 16% being singletons. The sequencing input was blood, either unsorted or a sorted T cell fraction (not recorded which). These receptors all stem from a male donor with ankylosing spondylitis or in good health (not recorded which).

This clonotype was observed many times. J is TRBJ1-4 and V is TRBV20-1; the D is unclear. Deletions cut 0 bases from V and 0 bases from J, with 5 bases between. There are 14 residues in the CDR3. Germline V gene sequence: CDR1 DFQATT, CDR2 SNEGSKA (reference sequence). CDR3 coding DNA: TGCAGTGCTAGAGATCACGCAACTAATGAAAAACTGTTTTTT. This gives the protein CSARDHATNEKLFF.

This clonotype has a count of ten or more. The V and J genes are TRBV5-1 and TRBJ2-3; D is unresolved. The germline CDR1 and CDR2 sequences are SGHRS and YFSETQ. The CDR3 totals 13 residues. V shed 7 bases and J shed 1 base, with 10 bases lying between them. The CDR3 protein is CASRPVGTDTQYF. The CDR3 nucleotides read TGCGCCAGCCGACCGGTCGGCACAGATACGCAGTATTTT.

This clonotype was seen only a few times. The V call is TRBV6-2 or TRBV6-3, the J call TRBJ2-1; no reliable D call. There are 15 residues in the CDR3. CDR1 MNHEY and CDR2 SVGEGT come from the germline V gene. Trimming cost V 7 bases and J 5 bases, with 18 bases left between them. The CDR3 DNA reads TGTGCCAGCACCCCGTGGAGTAGGTCCGACAATGAGCAGTTCTTC. It codes for CASTPWSRSDNEQFF.

V is TRBV6-1 and J is TRBJ1-3, with TRBD1 as a possible D gene (5 bases). This CDR3 comprises 15 residues. The V gene lost 6 bases and the J gene lost 0 bases, with 12 bases spanning the gap. The V gene's germline CDR1 is MNHNS and CDR2 SASEGT. The DNA of the CDR3 is TGTGCCAGCAGGACAGTCTCCGTCTCTGGAAACACCATATATTTT. It translates to CASRTVSVSGNTIYF.

This clonotype was picked up many times. The J gene is TRBJ2-7, the V gene TRBV14; D is undetermined. Germline CDR1 is SGHDN and CDR2 is FVKESK. Trimming took 1 base from V and 3 from J, leaving 7 bases between them. The length of the CDR3 is 13 residues. CDR3 coding DNA: TGTGCCAGCAGCCAAGCTTACAACTACGAGCAGTACTTC. Translating gives CASSQAYNYEQYF.

Ten or more counts support this clonotype. The V call is TRBV6-5, the J call TRBJ2-7, with D unclear. Germline V gene data show CDR1 as MNHEY and CDR2 as SVGAGI. The CDR3 length is 13 residues. Trimming shortened V by 0 bases and J by 3 bases, and 6 bases separated the two germline ends. The CDR3 DNA sequence: TGTGCCAGCAGTTACTCGTCTAGCTACGAGCAGTACTTC. Its translation: CASSYSSSYEQYF.

The chain combines TRBV20-1 with TRBJ2-2, with 7 bases lining up with TRBD1. The CDR3 has 16 residues. CDR1 is DFQATT and CDR2 is SNEGSKA in the germline V gene (reference sequence). V gave up 0 bases and J gave up 3 bases; unmatched junction bases: 7. This CDR3 is CSARDRDRDYTGELFF. DNA for the CDR3: TGCAGTGCTAGAGATAGAGACAGGGATTACACCGGGGAGCTGTTTTTT.

This clonotype appeared many times. The chain carries TRBV5-1 and TRBJ2-1; the match to TRBD2 covers 7 bases. Trimming cost V 7 bases and J 3 bases; bases outside gene matches: 4. The length of the CDR3 is 13 residues. Germline V CDR1 and CDR2: SGHRS, YFSETQ. For the CDR3, the DNA is TGCGCCAGCTCCGGGACTAACTACAATGAGCAGTTCTTC. This codes for CASSGTNYNEQFF.

This clonotype was found a few times. J is TRBJ1-3 and V is TRBV10-3; TRBD1 matches 7 bases. The CDR3 spans 14 residues. Germline CDR1 reads ENHRY; CDR2 reads SYGVKD. V lost 6 bases, J lost 4 bases, and 6 bases stayed unmatched. CDR3 sequence (DNA): TGTGCCATCAGGACACAGGGGCCCGGAAACACCATATATTTT. Translation: CAIRTQGPGNTIYF.

This chain joins TRBV5-1 and TRBJ2-1; D perhaps matches TRBD1 (5 bases). V gave up 0 bases and J gave up 6 bases, with 13 bases separating them. Germline CDR1 SGHRS, CDR2 YFSETQ. The CDR3 is 15 residues long. The CDR3 region is CASSLEGYLGNEQFF. The CDR3, as DNA: TGCGCCAGCAGCTTGGAGGGGTACTTGGGCAATGAGCAGTTCTTC.

This chain uses TRBV11-2 with TRBJ2-6; possible D gene TRBD2, 5 bases. V lost 4 bases and J lost 5, with 9 bases in between. This CDR3 is 14 amino acids long. The germline CDR1 and CDR2 sequences are SGHAT and FQNNGV. CDR3 sequence (DNA): TGTGCCAGCAGCTCAACTAGACGGGCCAACGTCCTGACTTTC. The encoded protein is CASSSTRRANVLTF.

This clonotype was seen ten or more times. The chain joins TRBV27 to TRBJ2-3; tentative D call: TRBD1 (6 bases). Trimming stripped 4 bases from V and 5 bases from J, with 16 bases between. Germline V gives CDR1 MNHEY, CDR2 SMNVEV (reference sequence). The CDR3 is made up of 15 amino acids. The CDR3 DNA reads TGTGCCAGCAGTTACACAGGGTTTGGCGGAGATACGCAGTATTTT. Amino acid sequence: CASSYTGFGGDTQYF.

In this sample, this clonotype turned up many times. J is TRBJ2-2 and V is TRBV28; weak D call: TRBD2 (5 bases). Germline CDR1 MDHEN, CDR2 SYDVKM. This CDR3 contains 17 residues. Trimming stripped 2 bases from V and 4 bases from J, with 17 bases between. The CDR3 reads CASSLMPGLASTGELFF. The CDR3 nucleotides are TGTGCCAGCAGTTTAATGCCTGGACTGGCGAGCACCGGGGAGCTGTTTTTT.

This clonotype was seen repeatedly, ten times or more. The gene calls are TRBV20-1 and TRBJ2-7; the D gene is possibly TRBD1 (6 bases). Germline lookup yields CDR1 DFQATT and CDR2 SNEGSKA (reference sequence). The CDR3 is made up of 13 amino acids. Trimming removed 5 bases at V and 3 bases at J, with 14 bases between. In DNA, the CDR3 is TGCAGTGCTTCCCGGGACACCGACTACGAGCAGTACTTC. It specifies CSASRDTDYEQYF.

The gene calls are TRBV20-1 and TRBJ2-2; D might be TRBD1 or TRBD2, each matching 5 bases. This CDR3 is 14 amino acids long. CDR1 and CDR2 (germline): DFQATT, SNEGSKA (reference sequence). The CDR3 spells CGASRQQNTGELFF. CDR3 bases: TGCGGGGCTAGCAGACAGCAGAACACCGGGGAGCTGTTTTTT.

This clonotype showed up just a few times. The genes are TRBV24-1 and TRBJ2-2, with 9 bases matching TRBD2. The CDR3 is 16 amino acids. Germline V gene data show CDR1 as KGHDR and CDR2 as SFDVKD. V lost 4 bases to trimming and J lost 3 bases; unmatched junction nucleotides: 5. CDR3 in DNA: TGTGCCACCAGTGAGTACAGCGGGAGGTACACCGGGGAGCTGTTTTTT. This gives the protein CATSEYSGRYTGELFF.

This clonotype was seen repeatedly, ten times or more. The rearrangement uses TRBV5-1 and TRBJ2-1; 13 bases line up with TRBD2. The CDR3 totals 17 residues. The germline CDR1 and CDR2 sequences are SGHRS and YFSETQ. After removal of 4 bases from V and 4 bases from J, the junction contained 8 bases not matched to a gene. CDR3 coding DNA: TGCGCCAGCAGCACATTACTAGCGGGAGGGTGGTACAATGAGCAGTTCTTC. It yields the protein CASSTLLAGGWYNEQFF.

At least ten counts were recorded for this clonotype. The chain couples TRBV12-3 or TRBV12-4 to TRBJ2-1; 13 bases line up with TRBD2. The CDR3 covers 15 residues. The V and J ends lost 4 bases and 8 bases, in that order; junction bases with no gene match: 5. CDR3 in amino acids: CASSYTSGRAHEQFF. CDR3 nucleotide sequence: TGTGCCAGCAGTTACACTAGCGGGAGGGCCCATGAGCAGTTCTTC.

The chain uses TRBV11-2 and TRBJ2-3; 11 nucleotides match TRBD2. This CDR3 has 16 amino acids. The germline CDR1 and CDR2 sequences are SGHAT and FQNNGV. The V gene end was trimmed by 5 bases and the J gene end by 2 bases; junction bases not matched to a gene: 6. The CDR3 protein is CASSRGTSGYTDTQYF. CDR3 in DNA: TGTGCCAGCAGCCGTGGGACTAGCGGATACACAGATACGCAGTATTTT.

Points on this clonotype: The junction differs from germline at one of its ends, possibly a read error. This chain connects TRBV20-1 to TRBJ1-5; D is possibly TRBD1 (5 bases). The V gene's germline CDR1 is DFQATT and CDR2 SNEGSKA (reference sequence). The CDR3 has 16 residues. CDR3 residues: CCATGTAGYSNQPQHF. The CDR3 bases are TGCTGTGCAACCGGGACGGCGGGTTATAGCAATCAGCCCCAGCATTTT.

Of note for this clonotype: This may stem from a read error, because a much larger clone lies one nucleotide away. V and J are TRBV19 and TRBJ2-1; TRBD2 agrees at 14 bases. This CDR3 is 13 amino acids long. CDR1 is LNHDA and CDR2 is SQIVND in the germline V gene (reference sequence). The CDR3 nucleotides are TGTGCCAGTGGGGGGACTAGCGGGAGACCACAGCTCTTC. Amino acids: CASGGTSGRPQLF.

This sequence joins TRBV9 and TRBJ2-1, with TRBD2 identical over 13 bases. V shed 3 bases, J shed 8 bases, and the junction held 11 bases outside the gene matches. Germline CDR1 is SGDLS and CDR2 is YYNGEE. CDR3 size: 17 residues. CDR3 sequence: CASSAGSGLAGVHEQFF. The CDR3 DNA reads as TGTGCCAGCAGCGCCGGGAGTGGACTAGCGGGAGTCCATGAGCAGTTCTTC.

This clonotype was found many times. The chain carries TRBV5-1 and TRBJ1-1; tentatively, D is TRBD1 (6 bases). Trimming cost V 3 bases and J 7 bases, with 10 bases left between them. The CDR3 spans 12 residues. Germline V CDR1 and CDR2: SGHRS, YFSETQ. The DNA of the CDR3 is TGCGCCAGCAGCTATCAGGGGAATGAAGCTTTCTTT. Residues: CASSYQGNEAFF.